This T cell receptor beta chain was recorded in a study of long-term antiretroviral therapy in people with HIV. Germline lookup yields CDR1 LNHDA and CDR2 SQIVND (reference sequence). The CDR3 runs to 12 residues. V was trimmed by 6 bases and J by 4 bases, leaving 7 bases between them. Among participants with HIV, every one received treatment in the United States. This clone has only a few counts. Its cognate antigen is unknown. Survey-level immunoSEQ v3.0 assays were run. Repertoires were generated with immunoSEQ multiplex PCR, while TCRdb's copy carries only in-frame clones and drops some. The profile shows around 19,000 clones, about 78% of them singletons. General study results and limits: Dating from the mid-2000s to the late 2010s, the blood was possibly obtained under older ART regimens. HIV repertoires showed narrower CDR3 length ranges than controls. Pre-ART clonal expansions dominated every time point's repertoire.

The source is a woman aged 45 to 65 with HIV. Sample: unsorted PBMCs, taken 0.3 years after starting antiretroviral therapy. The rearrangement joins TRBV19 to TRBJ1-5; D gene ambiguous. The CDR3 spells CASRPQNQPQHF. DNA for the CDR3: TGTGCCAGTAGACCTCAAAATCAGCCCCAGCATTTT.